This T cell receptor (beta chain) was recovered during a study of T cells in Graves' hyperthyroidism and ophthalmopathy. Study-wide findings and caveats: A model of 13 V-J features distinguished ophthalmopathy from stable hyperthyroidism.

This clonotype was detected ten times or more. The antigen remains undetermined. For Graves' hyperthyroidism to be stable, ophthalmopathy could not progress within 18 months. Diagnosis rested on symptoms, serum thyroxine and TRAb, thyroid ultrasound, and orbital computed tomography. PBMCs came from around 10 ml fresh peripheral blood. Using RNA transcripts as the source, TCR beta CDR3 regions were amplified. When the TCR CDR3 underwent first-round RT-PCR, the HTBI primer set was used. TCRdb processed the multiplex PCR reads anew with MiXCR; each CDR3 protein has one entry. The table includes around 190,000 distinct CDR3 sequences, about a sixth detected once. Germline V gives CDR1 MNHNY, CDR2 SVGAGI (reference sequence). Trimming took 0 bases from V and 10 from J; bases not matched to a gene: 9. The CDR3 extends over 16 amino acids.

What was sequenced was blood. The clonotype originates from a woman in her fifties or sixties with Graves' hyperthyroidism. This chain uses TRBV6-6 with TRBJ2-1, with 10 bases matching TRBD2. CDR3 coding DNA: TGTGCCAGCAGTTACTCGTTTACAGCGGGGGGGTACGAGCAGTTCTTC. It specifies CASSYSFTAGGYEQFF.